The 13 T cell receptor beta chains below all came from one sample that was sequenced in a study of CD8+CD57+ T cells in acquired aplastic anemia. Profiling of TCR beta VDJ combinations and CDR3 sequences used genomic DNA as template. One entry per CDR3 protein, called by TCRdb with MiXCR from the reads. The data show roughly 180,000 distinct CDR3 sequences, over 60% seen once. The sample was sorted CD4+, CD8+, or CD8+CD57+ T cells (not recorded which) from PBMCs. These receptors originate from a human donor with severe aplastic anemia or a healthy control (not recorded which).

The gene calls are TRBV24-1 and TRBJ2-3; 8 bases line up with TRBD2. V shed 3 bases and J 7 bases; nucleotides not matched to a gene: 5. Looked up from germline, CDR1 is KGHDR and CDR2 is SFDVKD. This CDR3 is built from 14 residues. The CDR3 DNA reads TGTGCCACCAGTGATCCGGGACTAGGGAATACGCAGTATTTT. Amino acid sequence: CATSDPGLGNTQYF.

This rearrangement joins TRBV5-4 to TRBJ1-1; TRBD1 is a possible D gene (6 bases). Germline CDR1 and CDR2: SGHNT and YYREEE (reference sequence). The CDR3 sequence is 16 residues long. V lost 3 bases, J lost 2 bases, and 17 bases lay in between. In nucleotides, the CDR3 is TGTGCCAGCAGCTCGAGGACAGTAAACCGTAACACTGAAGCTTTCTTT. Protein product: CASSSRTVNRNTEAFF.

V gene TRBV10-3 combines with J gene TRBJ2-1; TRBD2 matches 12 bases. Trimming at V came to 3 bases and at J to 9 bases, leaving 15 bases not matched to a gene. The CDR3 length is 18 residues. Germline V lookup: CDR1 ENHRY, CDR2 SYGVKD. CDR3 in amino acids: CAISEFGLAGGPNLEQFF. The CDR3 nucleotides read TGTGCCATCAGTGAATTCGGGCTAGCGGGGGGGCCCAATCTTGAGCAGTTCTTC.

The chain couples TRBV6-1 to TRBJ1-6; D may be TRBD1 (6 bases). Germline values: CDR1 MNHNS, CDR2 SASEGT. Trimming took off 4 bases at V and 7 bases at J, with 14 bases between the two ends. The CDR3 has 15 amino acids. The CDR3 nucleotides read TGTGCCAGCAGTGGGGTCACAGGGTTAAATTCACCCCTCCACTTT. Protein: CASSGVTGLNSPLHF.

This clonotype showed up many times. The CDR3 loop reads CASSSGTGGLDTQYF. The CDR3 nucleotides are TGTGCCAGCAGCTCCGGGACAGGGGGCTTAGATACGCAGTATTTT. V usage is TRBV11-1 and J usage is TRBJ2-3, with TRBD1 identical over 12 bases. There are 15 residues in the CDR3. The V gene's germline CDR1 is SGHAT and CDR2 FQDESV (reference sequence). V dropped 4 bases and J dropped 5; count of bases not matched to a gene: 4.

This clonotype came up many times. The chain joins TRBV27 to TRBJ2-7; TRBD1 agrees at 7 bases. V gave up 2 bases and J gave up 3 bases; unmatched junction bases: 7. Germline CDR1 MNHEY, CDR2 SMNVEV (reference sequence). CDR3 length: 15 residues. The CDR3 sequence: CASSLRGQGNYEQYF. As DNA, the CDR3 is TGTGCCAGCAGTTTAAGGGGGCAGGGTAACTACGAGCAGTACTTC.

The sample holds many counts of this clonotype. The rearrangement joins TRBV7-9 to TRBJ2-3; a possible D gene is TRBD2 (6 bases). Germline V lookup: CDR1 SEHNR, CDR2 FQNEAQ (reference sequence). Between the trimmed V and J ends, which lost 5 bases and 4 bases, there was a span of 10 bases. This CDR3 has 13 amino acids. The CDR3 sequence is CASSGDFSDTQYF. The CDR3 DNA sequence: TGTGCCAGCAGCGGGGACTTCTCAGATACGCAGTATTTT. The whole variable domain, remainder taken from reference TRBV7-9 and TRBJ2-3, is DTGVSQNPRHKITKRGQNVTFRCDPISEHNRLYWYRQTLGQGPEFLTYFQNEAQLEKSRLLSDRFSAERPKGSFSTLEIQRTEQGDSAMYLCASSGDFSDTQYFGPGTRLTVL.

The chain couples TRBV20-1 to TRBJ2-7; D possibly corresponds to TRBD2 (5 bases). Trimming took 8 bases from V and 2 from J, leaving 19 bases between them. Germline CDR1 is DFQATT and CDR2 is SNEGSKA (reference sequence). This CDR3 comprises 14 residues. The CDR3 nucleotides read TGCAGTTACGGGTCTGGACGGGGAACCTACGAGCAGTACTTC. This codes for CSYGSGRGTYEQYF.

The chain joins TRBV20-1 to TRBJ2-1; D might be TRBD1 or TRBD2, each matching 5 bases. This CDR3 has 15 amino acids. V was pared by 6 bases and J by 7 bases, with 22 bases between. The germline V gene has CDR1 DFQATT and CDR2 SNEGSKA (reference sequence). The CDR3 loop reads CSATARDGHRNEQFF. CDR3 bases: TGCAGTGCCACGGCCCGGGACGGCCACAGGAATGAGCAGTTCTTC.

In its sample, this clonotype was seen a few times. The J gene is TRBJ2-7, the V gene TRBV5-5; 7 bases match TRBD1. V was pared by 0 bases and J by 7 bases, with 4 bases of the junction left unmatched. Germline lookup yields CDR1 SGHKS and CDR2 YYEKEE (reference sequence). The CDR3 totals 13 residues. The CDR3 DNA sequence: TGTGCCAGCAGCTTGGCAGGGGGTAGGGAGCAGTACTTC. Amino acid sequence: CASSLAGGREQYF.

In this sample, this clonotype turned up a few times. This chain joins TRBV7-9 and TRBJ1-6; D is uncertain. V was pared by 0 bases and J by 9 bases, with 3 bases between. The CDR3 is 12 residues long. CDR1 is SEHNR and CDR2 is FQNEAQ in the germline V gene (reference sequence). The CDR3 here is CASSLAGSPLHF. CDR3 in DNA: TGTGCCAGCAGCTTAGCGGGTTCACCCCTCCACTTT.

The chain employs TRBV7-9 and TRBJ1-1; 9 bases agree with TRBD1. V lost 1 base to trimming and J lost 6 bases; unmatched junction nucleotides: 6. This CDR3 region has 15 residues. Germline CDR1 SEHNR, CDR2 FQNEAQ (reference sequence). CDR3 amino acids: CASSLGGQGLSEAFF. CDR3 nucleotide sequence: TGTGCCAGCAGCTTAGGGGGACAGGGTTTGTCTGAAGCTTTCTTT.

CDR3 sequence (DNA): TGCAGTGCTAGAGGAGTAGCTCCAGAGGCACTAAATACGCAGTATTTT. It yields the protein CSARGVAPEALNTQYF. The chain recombines TRBV20-1 with TRBJ2-3; no clear D gene. Trimming left V 1 base short and J 7 bases short, with 21 bases between. Germline CDR1 reads DFQATT; CDR2 reads SNEGSKA (reference sequence). This CDR3 contains 16 residues.